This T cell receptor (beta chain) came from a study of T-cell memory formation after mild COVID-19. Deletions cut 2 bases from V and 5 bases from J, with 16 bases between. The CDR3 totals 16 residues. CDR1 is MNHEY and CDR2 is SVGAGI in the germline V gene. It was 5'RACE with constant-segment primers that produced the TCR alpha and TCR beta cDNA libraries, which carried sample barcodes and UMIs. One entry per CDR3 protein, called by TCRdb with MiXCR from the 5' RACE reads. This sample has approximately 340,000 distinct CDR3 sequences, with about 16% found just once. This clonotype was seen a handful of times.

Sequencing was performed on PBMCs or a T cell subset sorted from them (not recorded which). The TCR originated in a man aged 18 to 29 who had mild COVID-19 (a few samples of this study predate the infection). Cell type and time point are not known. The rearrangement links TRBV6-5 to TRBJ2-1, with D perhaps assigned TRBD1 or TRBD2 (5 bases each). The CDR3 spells CASSYRGKTGDNEQFF. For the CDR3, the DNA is TGTGCCAGCAGTTACCGGGGCAAGACCGGCGACAATGAGCAGTTCTTC.